The 6 T cell receptor beta chains given below trace back to one sample, sequenced in a study of cytomegalovirus exposure and HLA in healthy donors. Repertoires were generated with immunoSEQ multiplex PCR, while TCRdb's copy carries only in-frame clones and drops some. The sample has around 150,000 clones; 85% to 90% are singletons. Sequencing was performed on PBMCs. All receptors derive from a woman under 30 in good health and CMV-seropositive.

The chain has TRBV6-5 and TRBJ1-5; 7 bases are a match to TRBD1. Germline loops: CDR1 MNHEY, CDR2 SVGAGI. The CDR3 has 13 residues. After removal of 6 bases from V and 6 bases from J, the junction contained 5 bases not matched to a gene. In DNA, the CDR3 is TGTGCCAGCAGAGAAGACAGGGCTCAGCCCCAGCATTTT. Amino acids: CASREDRAQPQHF.

This chain connects TRBV11-2 to TRBJ2-1, with 9 nucleotides matching TRBD1. The CDR3 loop spans 14 amino acids. J was trimmed by 5 bases and V by 2 bases; bases with no gene match: 1. Germline V CDR1 and CDR2: SGHAT, FQNNGV. The CDR3 coding sequence is TGTGCCAGCAGCTTATGGACAGGGGACAATGAGCAGTTCTTC. This translates into CASSLWTGDNEQFF.

The rearrangement joins TRBV6-5 to TRBJ2-7; 11 bases line up with TRBD1. V was pared by 2 bases and J by 1 base, with 1 base of the junction left unmatched. CDR3 length: 15 residues. Germline V gene lookup returns CDR1 MNHEY and CDR2 SVGAGI. The CDR3 reads CASSYRDRGSYEQYF. For the CDR3, the DNA is TGTGCCAGCAGTTACCGGGACAGGGGGTCCTACGAGCAGTACTTC.

The chain is built from TRBV6-5 and TRBJ2-7, with 9 bases fitting TRBD2. The trim removed 5 bases at V and 1 base at J, leaving 3 bases unmatched. The CDR3 runs to 14 residues. CDR1 and CDR2 (germline): MNHEY, SVGAGI. DNA of the CDR3: TGTGCCAGCAGTGCGACTAGCGGTTCCTACGAGCAGTACTTC. It yields the protein CASSATSGSYEQYF.

CDR3 DNA sequence: TGTGCCAGCATCCATGGGGGGGATAGAATCTACGAGCAGTACTTC. Translating it yields CASIHGGDRIYEQYF. V usage is TRBV6-5 and J usage is TRBJ2-7; TRBD2 matches at 7 bases. CDR1 is MNHEY, CDR2 SVGAGI, per germline. With 7 bases clipped from V and 3 bases from J, the junction kept 12 bases outside the gene matches. The CDR3 consists of 15 residues.

The chain joins TRBV5-1 to TRBJ2-6, with D possibly being TRBD2 (5 bases). The length of the CDR3 is 17 residues. Germline CDR1 SGHRS, CDR2 YFSETQ. Trimming took 0 bases from V and 4 from J, leaving 14 bases between them. In DNA, the CDR3 is TGCGCCAGCAGCTTGGAGGCCTTGTCGGGAGGGGCCAACGTCCTGACTTTC. It translates to CASSLEALSGGANVLTF.